This section outlines one T cell receptor (beta chain) sequence together with its context. Its antigen is unknown. This record comes from a study of naive and memory T cell subsets. Study results and limitations: Clonotypes are single alpha or beta chains, not paired receptors. Between naive and memory subsets, TCR abundance power law exponents differed.

The beta constant-region primer was an equimolar mix of two oligonucleotides covering TRBC1 and TRBC2. Four rounds of PCR amplified the ligated cDNA using nested alpha and beta constant-region primers plus SP2. An oligonucleotide with the SP2 primer and a 12-nucleotide UMI was ligated to the cDNA 3' end. TCRdb re-derived calls from the UMI-ligation and nested PCR reads in MiXCR, one entry per CDR3 protein. Of 95,000 to 150,000 distinct CDR3 sequences listed, roughly 32% are singletons. The source material was central memory CD4+ T cells from blood. This sequence originates from a human donor in good health.

This CDR3 is CSVLRGSYNEQFF. CDR3 nucleotide sequence: TGCAGCGTTCTACGCGGGAGTTACAATGAGCAGTTCTTC. The chain links TRBV29-1 to TRBJ2-1; 7 bases agree with TRBD2. The CDR3 sequence is 13 residues long. With V trimmed by 5 bases and J by 4 bases, 5 bases remained unmatched. The germline gives CDR1 SQVTM, CDR2 ANQGSEA.